This TCR beta chain was recorded in a study of control samples from healthy donors and cancer patients. The data were produced by immunoSEQ multiplex PCR, yet TCRdb's version contains in-frame clones alone and is incomplete. In the table there are 15,000 to 20,000 clones, approximately 86% of which are singletons. The CDR3 is 14 amino acids. Trimming cost V 0 bases and J 6 bases, with 9 bases left between them. Per germline, CDR1 SGHAT and CDR2 FQDESV (reference sequence). V is TRBV11-1 and J is TRBJ2-1; perhaps TRBD2 as D (7 bases). This receptor was taken from a woman aged 70-85 years with colorectal cancer. The specimen was PBMCs. The chain's CDR3 is CASSLAGGLNEQFF. DNA for the CDR3: TGTGCCAGCAGCTTAGCGGGGGGGCTCAATGAGCAGTTCTTC.